This is a list of T cell receptor beta chains from one sample in a study of blood T cell repertoires in COVID-19. Produced via immunoSEQ multiplex PCR; TCRdb's table is partial and in-frame only. Of some 310,000 clones in the sample, 87% are singletons; the top ten hold 1%. Sequenced material: peripheral blood. The source of these receptors is a man aged 50-59 years with active or convalescent COVID-19. CDR3s include the opening cysteine and the closing phenylalanine or tryptophan. Fields, in order: CDR3 protein, CDR3 DNA, J gene, D gene, clone size, V gene. D genes are given only for firm matches. Size is stated for part of the rows, as once, few or many counts, or as a class when the clone is expanded.

CASRHQYTGELFF | TGTGCCAGCAGACATCAGTACACCGGGGAGCTGTTTTTT | TRBJ2-2 | - | - | TRBV6-5
CASSPGLIQETQYF | TGTGCCAGCAGCCCAGGTCTGATCCAAGAGACCCAGTACTTC | TRBJ2-5 | - | many | TRBV5-5
CASSSSGQGAYEQYF | TGTGCCAGCAGTTCCTCGGGACAGGGGGCTTACGAGCAGTACTTC | TRBJ2-7 | TRBD1 | - | TRBV28
CASSRGQTSYNEQFF | TGTGCCAGCAGTCGGGGACAGACCTCCTACAATGAGCAGTTCTTC | TRBJ2-1 | TRBD1 | - | TRBV27
CASSLSGVGYGYTF | TGTGCCAGCAGTTTGTCGGGGGTTGGCTATGGCTACACCTTC | TRBJ1-2 | - | few | TRBV27
CASSDRIQETQYF | TGTGCCAGCAGTGACAGGATACAAGAGACCCAGTACTTC | TRBJ2-5 | - | once | TRBV6-1
CASSARDRGFYEQYF | TGTGCCAGCAGCGCCCGGGACAGGGGGTTCTACGAGCAGTACTTC | TRBJ2-7 | TRBD1 | - | TRBV7-2
CASSQTSGDSYEQYF | TGTGCCAGCAGCCAAACTAGCGGGGACTCCTACGAGCAGTACTTC | TRBJ2-7 | TRBD2 | - | TRBV6-5
CASTLGPGNQPQHF | TGTGCCAGCACCCTAGGCCCGGGGAATCAGCCCCAGCATTTT | TRBJ1-5 | - | - | TRBV5-6
CASSRQERGTQYF | TGTGCCAGCAGCCGTCAAGAACGGGGGACCCAGTACTTC | TRBJ2-5 | - | - | TRBV11-3
CASTFAGTSNEQYF | TGTGCCAGCACCTTCGCCGGGACTAGTAACGAGCAGTACTTC | TRBJ2-7 | TRBD2 | - | TRBV6-6
CASSSRLAGGRNIQYF | TGTGCCAGCAGCTCAAGACTAGCGGGAGGGCGGAACATTCAGTACTTC | TRBJ2-4 | TRBD2 | - | TRBV13